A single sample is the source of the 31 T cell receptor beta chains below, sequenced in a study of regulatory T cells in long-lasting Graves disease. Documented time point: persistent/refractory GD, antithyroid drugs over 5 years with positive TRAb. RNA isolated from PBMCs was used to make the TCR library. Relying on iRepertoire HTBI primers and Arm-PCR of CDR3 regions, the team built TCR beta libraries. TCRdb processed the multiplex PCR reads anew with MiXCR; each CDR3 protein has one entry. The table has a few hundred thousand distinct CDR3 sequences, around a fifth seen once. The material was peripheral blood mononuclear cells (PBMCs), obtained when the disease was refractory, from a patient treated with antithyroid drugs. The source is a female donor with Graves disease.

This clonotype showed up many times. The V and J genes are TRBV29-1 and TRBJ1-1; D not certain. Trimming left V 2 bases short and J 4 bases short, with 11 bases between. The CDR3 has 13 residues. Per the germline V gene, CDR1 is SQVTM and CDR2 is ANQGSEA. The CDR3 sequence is CSVENISGTEAFF. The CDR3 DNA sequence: TGCAGCGTTGAAAATATTTCGGGCACTGAAGCTTTCTTT.

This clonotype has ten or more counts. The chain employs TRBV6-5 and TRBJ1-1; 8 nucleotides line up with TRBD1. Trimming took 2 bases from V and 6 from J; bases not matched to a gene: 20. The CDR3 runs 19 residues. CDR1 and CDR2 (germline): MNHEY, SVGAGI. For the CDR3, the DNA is TGTGCCAGCAGTTACCAGGGGTATCGGACAGGGCCCAGATATGCTGAAGCTTTCTTT. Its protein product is CASSYQGYRTGPRYAEAFF.

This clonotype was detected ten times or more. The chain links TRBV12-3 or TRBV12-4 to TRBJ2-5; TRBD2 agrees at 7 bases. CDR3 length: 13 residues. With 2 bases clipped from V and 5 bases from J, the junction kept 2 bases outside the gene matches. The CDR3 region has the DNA TGTGCCAGCAGTTTAAGGCGGGGGGAGACCCAGTACTTC. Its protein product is CASSLRRGETQYF.

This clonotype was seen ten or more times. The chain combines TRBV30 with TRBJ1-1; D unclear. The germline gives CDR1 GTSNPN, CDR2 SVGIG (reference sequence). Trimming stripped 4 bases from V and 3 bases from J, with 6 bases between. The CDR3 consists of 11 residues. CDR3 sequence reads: CAWNLHTEAFF. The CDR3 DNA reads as TGTGCCTGGAATCTCCACACTGAAGCTTTCTTT.

The CDR3 loop is CASSQNDGPGQYF. The DNA of the CDR3 is TGTGCCAGCAGCCAAAATGACGGACCCGGGCAGTACTTC. This chain joins TRBV3-1 and TRBJ2-7; D not certain. V lost 2 bases, J lost 9 bases, and 14 bases lay in between. This CDR3 has 13 amino acids. CDR1 LGHDT and CDR2 YNNKEL come from the germline V gene (reference sequence).

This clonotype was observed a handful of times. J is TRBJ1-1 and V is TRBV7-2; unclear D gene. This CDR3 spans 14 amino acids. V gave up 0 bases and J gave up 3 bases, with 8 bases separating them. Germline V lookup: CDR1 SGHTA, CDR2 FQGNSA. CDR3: CASSLAGSDTEAFF. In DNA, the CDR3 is TGTGCCAGCAGCTTAGCGGGGTCAGACACTGAAGCTTTCTTT.

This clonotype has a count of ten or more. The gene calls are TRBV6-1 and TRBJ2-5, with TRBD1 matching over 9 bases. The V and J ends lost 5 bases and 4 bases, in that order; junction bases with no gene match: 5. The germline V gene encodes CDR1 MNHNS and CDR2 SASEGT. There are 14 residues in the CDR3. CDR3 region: CASSNRGLRETQYF. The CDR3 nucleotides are TGTGCCAGCAGTAACAGGGGGCTCCGAGAGACCCAGTACTTC.

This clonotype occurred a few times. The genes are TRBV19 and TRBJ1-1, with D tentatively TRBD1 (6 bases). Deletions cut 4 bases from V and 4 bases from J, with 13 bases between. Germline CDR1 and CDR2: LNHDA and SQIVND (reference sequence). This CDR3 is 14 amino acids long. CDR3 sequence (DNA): TGTGCCAGTAGTAAGTTGGGGGGCGGCACTGAAGCTTTCTTT. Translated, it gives CASSKLGGGTEAFF.

CDR3 in amino acids: CASSQDLLPNSPLHF. CDR3 nucleotide sequence: TGCGCCAGCAGCCAAGATCTATTACCGAATTCACCCCTCCACTTT. The chain joins TRBV4-3 to TRBJ1-6; D uncertain. V was clipped by 0 bases and J by 7 bases, with 10 bases between them. Germline CDR1 LGHNA, CDR2 YSLEER. The CDR3 loop spans 15 amino acids.

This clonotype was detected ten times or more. The CDR3 here is CASSSNLNTEAFF. The CDR3 coding sequence is TGTGCCAGCAGTTCTAACCTGAACACTGAAGCTTTCTTT. The chain has TRBV27 and TRBJ1-1; D unclear. In germline, CDR1 is MNHEY, CDR2 SMNVEV (reference sequence). Trimming took 4 bases from V and 0 from J, leaving 6 bases between them. This CDR3 has 13 amino acids.

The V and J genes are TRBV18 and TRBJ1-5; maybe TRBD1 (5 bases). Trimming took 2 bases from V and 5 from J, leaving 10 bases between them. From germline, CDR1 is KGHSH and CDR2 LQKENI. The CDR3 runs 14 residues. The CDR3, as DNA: TGTGCCAGCTCACCAGGGGCGAACGATCAGCCCCAGCATTTT. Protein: CASSPGANDQPQHF.

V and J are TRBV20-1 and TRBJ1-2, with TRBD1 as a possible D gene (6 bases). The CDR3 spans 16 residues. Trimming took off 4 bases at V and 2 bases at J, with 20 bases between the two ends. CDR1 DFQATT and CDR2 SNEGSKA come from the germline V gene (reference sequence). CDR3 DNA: TGCAGTGCTAAAGGGGGGGATTCGGGAGGGAACTATGGCTACACCTTC. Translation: CSAKGGDSGGNYGYTF.

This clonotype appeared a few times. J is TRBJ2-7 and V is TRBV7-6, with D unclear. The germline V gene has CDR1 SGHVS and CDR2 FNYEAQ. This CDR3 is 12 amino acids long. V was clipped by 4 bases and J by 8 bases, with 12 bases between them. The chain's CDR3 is CASSSDGNKQYF. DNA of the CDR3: TGTGCCAGCAGCTCGGACGGAAACAAGCAGTACTTC.

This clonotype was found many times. CDR3 sequence: CASTWTGGGNQPQHF. CDR3 coding DNA: TGTGCCAGCACCTGGACAGGGGGCGGAAATCAGCCCCAGCATTTT. The V gene is TRBV12-3 or TRBV12-4, the J gene TRBJ1-5; 11 nucleotides match TRBD1. CDR3 size: 15 residues. V gave up 7 bases and J gave up 4 bases; unmatched junction bases: 6.

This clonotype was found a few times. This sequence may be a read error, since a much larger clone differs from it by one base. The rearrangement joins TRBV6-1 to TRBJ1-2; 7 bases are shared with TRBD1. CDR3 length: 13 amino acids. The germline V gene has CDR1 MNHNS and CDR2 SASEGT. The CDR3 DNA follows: TGTGCCAGCAGCCAGGGGGATAGCTATGACTACACCTTC. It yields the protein CASSQGDSYDYTF.

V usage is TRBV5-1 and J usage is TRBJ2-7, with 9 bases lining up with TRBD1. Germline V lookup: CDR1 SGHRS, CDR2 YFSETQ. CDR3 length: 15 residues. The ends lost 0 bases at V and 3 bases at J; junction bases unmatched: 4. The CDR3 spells CASSLASGQGYEQYF. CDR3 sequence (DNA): TGCGCCAGCAGCTTGGCCTCGGGACAGGGCTACGAGCAGTACTTC.

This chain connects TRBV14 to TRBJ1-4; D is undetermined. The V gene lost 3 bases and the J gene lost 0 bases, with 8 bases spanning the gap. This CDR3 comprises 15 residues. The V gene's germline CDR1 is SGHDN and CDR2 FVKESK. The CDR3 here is CASSHQPATNEKLFF. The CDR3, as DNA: TGTGCCAGCAGCCACCAGCCTGCAACTAATGAAAAACTGTTTTTT.

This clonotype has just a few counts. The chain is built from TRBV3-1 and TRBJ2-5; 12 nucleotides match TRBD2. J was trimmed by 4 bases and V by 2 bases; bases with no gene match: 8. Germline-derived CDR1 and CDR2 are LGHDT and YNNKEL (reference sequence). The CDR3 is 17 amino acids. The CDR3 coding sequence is TGTGCCAGCAGCCAAAGCTCACTAGCGGGAGGTTCAGAGACCCAGTACTTC. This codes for CASSQSSLAGGSETQYF.

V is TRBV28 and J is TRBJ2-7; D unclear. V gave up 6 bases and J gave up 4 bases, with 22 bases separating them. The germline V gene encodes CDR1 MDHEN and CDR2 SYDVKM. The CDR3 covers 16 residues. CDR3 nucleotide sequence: TGTGCCAGCAGGTCCCCGCTCGACAACCACCCTTACGAGCAGTACTTC. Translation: CASRSPLDNHPYEQYF.

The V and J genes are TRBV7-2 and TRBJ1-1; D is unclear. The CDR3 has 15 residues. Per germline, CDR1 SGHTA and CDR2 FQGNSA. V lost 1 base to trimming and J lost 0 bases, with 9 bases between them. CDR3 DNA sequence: TGTGCCAGCAGCTTAGGTACGGGCATGAACACTGAAGCTTTCTTT. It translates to CASSLGTGMNTEAFF.

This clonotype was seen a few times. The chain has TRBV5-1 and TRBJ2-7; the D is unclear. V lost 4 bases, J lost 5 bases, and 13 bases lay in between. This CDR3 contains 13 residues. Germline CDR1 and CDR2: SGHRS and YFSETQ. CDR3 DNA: TGCGCCAGCAGCCCAAACGGACGGGACGAGCAGTACTTC. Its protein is CASSPNGRDEQYF.

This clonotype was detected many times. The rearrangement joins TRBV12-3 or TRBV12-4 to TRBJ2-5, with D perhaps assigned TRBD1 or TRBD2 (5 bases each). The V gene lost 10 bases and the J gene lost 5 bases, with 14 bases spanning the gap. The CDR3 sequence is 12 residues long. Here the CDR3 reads CATSFRGETQYF. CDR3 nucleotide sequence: TGTGCCACTTCGTTTCGGGGCGAGACCCAGTACTTC.

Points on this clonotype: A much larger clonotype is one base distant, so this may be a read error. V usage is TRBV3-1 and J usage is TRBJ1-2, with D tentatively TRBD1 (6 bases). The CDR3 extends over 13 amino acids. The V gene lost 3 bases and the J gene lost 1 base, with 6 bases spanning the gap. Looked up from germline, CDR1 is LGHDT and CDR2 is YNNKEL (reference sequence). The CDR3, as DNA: TGTGCCAGCAGCCAGGACAGTAACTATGGCTACACCTTC. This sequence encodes CASSQDSNYGYTF.

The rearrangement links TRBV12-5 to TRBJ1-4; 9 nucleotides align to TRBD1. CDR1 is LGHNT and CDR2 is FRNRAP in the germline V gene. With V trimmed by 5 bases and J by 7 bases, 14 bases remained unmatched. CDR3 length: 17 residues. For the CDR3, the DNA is TGTGCTAGTGGTCTTAGCCCGGGACAGGGAAGTCGTGAAAAACTGTTTTTT. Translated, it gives CASGLSPGQGSREKLFF.

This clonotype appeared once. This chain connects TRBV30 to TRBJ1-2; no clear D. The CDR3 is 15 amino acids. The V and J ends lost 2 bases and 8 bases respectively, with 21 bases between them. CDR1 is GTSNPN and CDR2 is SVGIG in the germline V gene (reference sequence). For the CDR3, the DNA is TGTGCCTGGAGTAAGAGACGGGCTGACCCCGGAGGCTACACCTTC. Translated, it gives CAWSKRRADPGGYTF. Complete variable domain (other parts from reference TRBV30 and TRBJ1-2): SQTIHQWPATLVQPVGSPLSLECTVEGTSNPNLYWYRQAAGRGLQLLFYSVGIGQISSEVPQNLSASRPQDRQFILSSKKLLLSDSGFYLCAWSKRRADPGGYTFGSGTRLTVV.

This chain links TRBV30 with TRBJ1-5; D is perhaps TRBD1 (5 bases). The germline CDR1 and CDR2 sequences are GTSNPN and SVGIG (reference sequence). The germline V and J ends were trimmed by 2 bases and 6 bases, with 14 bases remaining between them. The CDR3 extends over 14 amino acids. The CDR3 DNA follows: TGTGCCTGGAGTAACCAGGGACGGGTTCAGCCCCAGCATTTT. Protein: CAWSNQGRVQPQHF.

The CDR3: CASSLGLGAETQYF. The CDR3 region has the DNA TGTGCCAGCAGCTTAGGCCTGGGGGCGGAGACCCAGTACTTC. The chain carries TRBV13 and TRBJ2-5; maybe TRBD1 (6 bases). The CDR3 is made up of 14 amino acids. CDR1 and CDR2 from the germline V gene are PRHDT and FYEKMQ (reference sequence). The V and J ends lost 0 bases and 5 bases respectively, with 10 bases between them.

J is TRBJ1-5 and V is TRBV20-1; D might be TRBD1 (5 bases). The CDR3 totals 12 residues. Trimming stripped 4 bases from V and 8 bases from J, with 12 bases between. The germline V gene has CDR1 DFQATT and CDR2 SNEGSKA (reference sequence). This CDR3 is CSAIQGDEPQHF. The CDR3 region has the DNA TGCAGTGCTATTCAGGGCGATGAGCCCCAGCATTTT.

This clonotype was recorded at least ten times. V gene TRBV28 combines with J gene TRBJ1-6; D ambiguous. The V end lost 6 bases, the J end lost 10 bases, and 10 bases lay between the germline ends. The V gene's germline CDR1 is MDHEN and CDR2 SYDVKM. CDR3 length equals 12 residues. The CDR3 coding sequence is TGTGCCAGCAGCGCCGCGCACTCACCCCTCCACTTT. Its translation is CASSAAHSPLHF.

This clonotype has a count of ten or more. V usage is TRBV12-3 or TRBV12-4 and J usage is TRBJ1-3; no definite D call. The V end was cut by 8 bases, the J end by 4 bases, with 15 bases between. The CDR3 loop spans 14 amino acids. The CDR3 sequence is CASGPGGAGNTIYF. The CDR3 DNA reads TGTGCCAGCGGCCCGGGAGGAGCGGGAAACACCATATATTTT.

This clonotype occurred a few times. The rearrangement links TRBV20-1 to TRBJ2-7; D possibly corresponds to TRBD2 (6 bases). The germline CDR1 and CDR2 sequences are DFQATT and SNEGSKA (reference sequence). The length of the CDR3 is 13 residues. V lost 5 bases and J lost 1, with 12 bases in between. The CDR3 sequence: CSAQGGRSYEQYF. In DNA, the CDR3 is TGCAGTGCTCAGGGAGGAAGGTCCTACGAGCAGTACTTC.